The text below deals with one TCR beta chain. The target antigen is unknown. Researchers took RNA transcripts and amplified TCR beta CDR3 regions from them. An opening RT-PCR round employed HTBI primers and preceded a second-round multiplex PCR. Each CDR3 protein gets one entry after TCRdb re-called the multiplex PCR reads with MiXCR. The sample includes 600,000 to 700,000 distinct CDR3 sequences, about two fifths of them seen just once. Trimming cost V 3 bases and J 5 bases, with 8 bases left between them. CDR1 and CDR2 from the germline V gene are MGHDK and SYGVNS. The length of the CDR3 is 13 residues. These data come from a study of Graves' ophthalmopathy and Graves' hyperthyroidism. Study summary: Peripheral blood was gathered at the point of initial diagnosis, before any treatment started.

Study-wide results and limits: Sensitivity of roughly 64% and specificity of less than 75% were achieved by the model that predicted ophthalmopathy progression.

V usage is TRBV25-1 and J usage is TRBJ1-3; D is undetermined. The sequenced sample consisted of peripheral blood. The clonotype was recovered from an adult man with Graves' ophthalmopathy. The CDR3 is CASSDTSRNTIYF. CDR3 bases: TGTGCCAGCAGTGATACATCGAGAAACACCATATATTTT.